The rows below give T cell receptor beta chains drawn from one sample of a study of blood T cell repertoires in COVID-19. TCRdb keeps only in-frame clones here, not all; method: immunoSEQ multiplex PCR. The sample contains some 110,000 clones, around 76% of which appear only once. Sequencing was done on a sample of peripheral blood. Every receptor here comes from an elderly man with COVID-19, enrolled during active disease. The CDR3 runs from the conserved cysteine through the conserved F or W. A D gene is named only where the DNA matches it firmly. A clone size is listed for some rows: how often the clone was seen (once, few, many), or a class if it is expanded.

d_call	j_call	v_call	clone_size	cdr3_nt	cdr3_aa
.	TRBJ2-7	TRBV13	many	TGTGCCAGCAGCTCCCAGAGCGGGCTGGGCGAGCAGTACTTC	CASSSQSGLGEQYF
TRBD2	TRBJ2-2	TRBV7-9	.	TGTGCCAGCAGCTCGGGACTAGCGGGAGGGCCGAACACCGGGGAGCTGTTTTTT	CASSSGLAGGPNTGELFF
.	TRBJ1-2	TRBV7-2	.	TGTGCCAGCAGCTTTAGAGGTGATGCCTATGGCTACACCTTC	CASSFRGDAYGYTF
.	TRBJ2-7	TRBV10-3	once	TGTGCCATCAGTGAAACCGGACAGTGGGCCTACGAGCAGTACTTC	CAISETGQWAYEQYF
TRBD1	TRBJ2-2	TRBV12-5	.	TGTGCTAGTGGTTTGGCCTGGGGGACAGAGAACACCGGGGAGCTGTTTTTT	CASGLAWGTENTGELFF
.	TRBJ1-6	TRBV5-4	.	TGTGCCAGCAGCTCGAATTTGCGAGAGATCGGTTCACCCCTCCACTTT	CASSSNLREIGSPLHF
TRBD1	TRBJ1-1	TRBV29-1	.	TGCAGCGACGGGACAGGGACTGAAGCTTTCTTT	CSDGTGTEAFF
.	TRBJ1-6	TRBV30	few	TGTGCCTGGAGCGGAGTGGGTCCACCACCCCTCCACTTT	CAWSGVGPPPLHF
TRBD1	TRBJ1-1	TRBV4-1	.	TGCGCCAGCAGCCAAGATGTAACAGGGGGGGGCACTGAAGCTTTCTTT	CASSQDVTGGGTEAFF
.	TRBJ2-2	TRBV10-2	.	TGCGCCAGCAGAACGGGAGCAGGCGGGGAGCTGTTTTTT	CASRTGAGGELFF
.	TRBJ2-1	TRBV10-3	.	TGTGCCATCAGTGATTTTCTGAACAGGAATGAGCAGTTCTTC	CAISDFLNRNEQFF
.	TRBJ2-5	TRBV19	once	TGTGCCAGTACCCTCTCGAGCAGGAAAGAGACCCAGTACTTC	CASTLSSRKETQYF
.	TRBJ2-1	TRBV6-6	once	TGTGCCGGGTCCCAGGATACGAATGAGCAGTTCTTC	CAGSQDTNEQFF
TRBD2	TRBJ2-1	TRBV5-1	.	TGCGCCAGCAGCTTGAGCCCTAGCGGGGAGTACAATGAGCAGTTCTTC	CASSLSPSGEYNEQFF
.	TRBJ2-1	TRBV3-1/TRBV3-2	.	TGTGCCAGCAGCTTTATAGCGGTGCAAACCAATGAGCAGTTCTTC	CASSFIAVQTNEQFF
TRBD1	TRBJ2-7	TRBV2	.	TGTGCCAGCAGCCCACAGGGGACCTACGAGCAGTACTTC	CASSPQGTYEQYF
.	TRBJ2-1	TRBV6-4	.	TGTGCCAGCAGGGGGGAAGCGGGCCGCTTGGATGAGCAGTTCTTC	CASRGEAGRLDEQFF
TRBD1	TRBJ1-2	TRBV2	.	TGTGCCAGCCGCGAGACAGGGCTGGACTATGGCTACACCTTC	CASRETGLDYGYTF
TRBD2	TRBJ2-3	TRBV9	.	TGTGCCAGCAGCCCACGGACTAGCGGGCTAAGCACAGATACGCAGTATTTT	CASSPRTSGLSTDTQYF
.	TRBJ1-4	TRBV18	few	TGTGCCAGCTCACCAACAGGGCCCACAACTAATGAAAAACTGTTTTTT	CASSPTGPTTNEKLFF
.	TRBJ2-7	TRBV12-3/TRBV12-4	.	TGTGCCAGCAGCCGTACACCCTACGAGCAGTACTTC	CASSRTPYEQYF
TRBD2	TRBJ2-7	TRBV18	.	TGTGCCAGCTCACCACCAAGCGGGAGGTTTGAGCAGTACTTC	CASSPPSGRFEQYF
.	TRBJ1-4	TRBV5-3	few	TGTGCCAGAAGTAAGGGGGAAAAACTGTTTTTT	CARSKGEKLFF
.	TRBJ1-6	TRBV2	few	TGTGCCAGCGGGGGGGGAACGAATTCACCCCTCCACTTT	CASGGGTNSPLHF
.	TRBJ2-4	TRBV9	.	TGTGCCAGCCAGGGGTACGACAAAAACATTCAGTACTTC	CASQGYDKNIQYF
TRBD2	TRBJ2-1	TRBV13	.	TGTGCCAGCAGCCACCCGGGGCTAGCGGGAGGCTTCTCCTACAATGAGCAGTTCTTC	CASSHPGLAGGFSYNEQFF
TRBD1	TRBJ1-5	TRBV7-9	.	TGTGCCAGCAGCGTCGGGGACAGGGAGTTTCAGCCCCAGCATTTT	CASSVGDREFQPQHF
TRBD2	TRBJ2-7	TRBV7-2	few	TGTGCCAGCAGCTCCGGGACTACCTACGAGCAGTACTTC	CASSSGTTYEQYF
TRBD2	TRBJ2-7	TRBV15	.	TGTGCCACCAGCAGAGTAGCGGGACCCTCCTCCGAGCAGTACTTC	CATSRVAGPSSEQYF
.	TRBJ1-2	TRBV6-5	.	TGTGCCAGCCTACAATTGCAGGGTAACTATGGCTACACCTTC	CASLQLQGNYGYTF
TRBD1	TRBJ2-7	TRBV5-1	.	TGCGCCAGCAGCTTGGAAGCCGGACAGGGAGACTACGAGCAGTACTTC	CASSLEAGQGDYEQYF
.	TRBJ2-4	TRBV7-8	.	TGTGCCAGCAGCTTAGGGCGCGGAGCCAAAAACATTCAGTACTTC	CASSLGRGAKNIQYF
TRBD2	TRBJ2-5	TRBV4-1	.	TGCGCCAGCAGCCAATCGAGACTAGCGTCCCAAGAGACCCAGTACTTC	CASSQSRLASQETQYF
.	TRBJ1-1	TRBV24-1	.	TGTGCCACCAGTGAAACGGGGGATGGGACTGAAGCTTTCTTT	CATSETGDGTEAFF
.	TRBJ2-7	TRBV28	many	TGTGCCAGCAGTACTGATTCTCGGGAGCAGTACTTC	CASSTDSREQYF
.	TRBJ2-7	TRBV30	.	TGTGCCTGGCGACGGTGGAACCCTAGCGCCTACGAGCAGTACTTC	CAWRRWNPSAYEQYF
TRBD1	TRBJ2-3	TRBV27	.	TGTGCCAGCAGCGACAGGGCCGGGCGTGATACGCAGTATTTT	CASSDRAGRDTQYF
TRBD1	TRBJ2-2	TRBV23-1	.	TGCGCCAGCGTTCGAAGGGGGCTGGGCGGGGAGCTGTTTTTT	CASVRRGLGGELFF
TRBD2	TRBJ2-5	TRBV5-1	few	TGCGCCAGCAGCTTCCTCGGACTAGCGGAAGAGACCCAGTACTTC	CASSFLGLAEETQYF
TRBD1	TRBJ2-7	TRBV19	.	TGTGCCAGTAGCTCCTGGGACAGGATCCACGAGCAGTACTTC	CASSSWDRIHEQYF
.	TRBJ1-2	TRBV6-5	.	TGTGCCAGCAGTTACTTTTACGGTGAAGGCTACACCTTC	CASSYFYGEGYTF
TRBD1	TRBJ1-4	TRBV28	.	TGTGCCAGCAGTTCTCCACCGACAGGGAGAGAAAAACTGTTTTTT	CASSSPPTGREKLFF
.	TRBJ2-7	TRBV6-2/TRBV6-3	.	TGTGCCAGCACCCCAGGGTACGGGACCTACGAGCAGTACTTC	CASTPGYGTYEQYF
.	TRBJ2-5	TRBV6-2/TRBV6-3	.	TGTGCCAGCAGTTACTCTTCGGAGGGTAAGGAGACCCAGTACTTC	CASSYSSEGKETQYF
.	TRBJ1-2	TRBV15	.	TGTGCCACCAGCAGGACCCGCGGAGCGGGGAGCGGCTACACCTTC	CATSRTRGAGSGYTF
TRBD1	TRBJ2-5	TRBV7-7	.	TGTGCTAGCAGCCAAATGGCGGGACAGGGTTTGGAGACCCAGTACTTC	CASSQMAGQGLETQYF
TRBD1	TRBJ1-5	TRBV7-2	.	TGTGCCAGCAGCTTTTTCGGACAGGGACCTCAGCCCCAGCATTTT	CASSFFGQGPQPQHF
.	TRBJ1-6	TRBV11-2	.	TGTGCCAGCAGCCGGGTGACAGAACCCTCCACCCTCCACTTT	CASSRVTEPSTLHF
.	TRBJ1-1	TRBV6-5	few	TGTGCCAGCAGGCGGGGGACGAACACTGAAGCTTTCTTT	CASRRGTNTEAFF
TRBD1	TRBJ2-7	TRBV4-2	.	TGTGCCAGCAGCCAAGGGCCCTTGGACAGGGGAAGGCAGTACTTC	CASSQGPLDRGRQYF
.	TRBJ2-7	TRBV28	once	TGTGCCAGCAGTTTATGGGCAGGGGGGCCCGAGCAGTACTTC	CASSLWAGGPEQYF
.	TRBJ2-7	TRBV28	few	TGTGCCAGCATCTCTGGGGTAGCAGGGTCCTACGAGCAGTACTTC	CASISGVAGSYEQYF
TRBD1	TRBJ1-6	TRBV3-1/TRBV3-2	.	TGTGCCAGTTCCCGACAGGGAAATTCACCCCTCCACTTT	CASSRQGNSPLHF
.	TRBJ1-5	TRBV5-8	.	TGTGCCAGCAACCGAGACAGGCCAGGGGATCAGCCCCAGCATTTT	CASNRDRPGDQPQHF
TRBD2	TRBJ2-3	TRBV4-3	.	TGCGCCAGCAGCCAAAGGGCTACTAGCGGGACGGGGACAGATACGCAGTATTTT	CASSQRATSGTGTDTQYF
.	TRBJ1-2	TRBV7-9	.	TGTGCCAGCAGCTTGACAAAAAACTATGGCTACACCTTC	CASSLTKNYGYTF